Listed below are T cell receptor beta chains from one sample, sequenced in a study of PD-L1 blockade in urothelial cancer. Here immunoSEQ multiplex PCR was the method, and the copy in TCRdb shows in-frame clones only, minus some. Of about 63,000 clones detected, around 81% appear once; the ten largest clones hold roughly 3.5%. The specimen was PBMCs, collected around atezolizumab (anti-PD-L1) treatment. These receptor sequences come from a man aged 65 to 79 with urothelial cancer. The CDR3 runs from the conserved cysteine through the conserved F or W. D genes are given only for firm matches. The size field is filled for only some rows; it gives once, few, many or a size class.

j_call v_call d_call clone_size cdr3_nt cdr3_aa
TRBJ2-1 TRBV6-5 TRBD1 NA TGTGCCAGCAGTACCCCTGGGACAGGGGACAATGAGCAGTTCTTC CASSTPGTGDNEQFF
TRBJ1-5 TRBV7-2 TRBD1 NA TGTGCCAGCAGCTTGGGACAGAATCAGCCCCAGCATTTT CASSLGQNQPQHF
TRBJ2-7 TRBV27 TRBD2 NA TGTGCCAGCAGTACGGGACTAGCGGGAGAGACCCAGCAGTACTTC CASSTGLAGETQQYF
TRBJ2-7 TRBV6-5 TRBD1 NA TGTGCCAGCAGGGACAGGGTGGGCGAGCAGTACTTC CASRDRVGEQYF
TRBJ1-1 TRBV4-1 NA NA TGCGCCAGCAGCCAAGATAGGGAGTACCAAGCTTTCTTT CASSQDREYQAFF
TRBJ2-3 TRBV5-1 NA NA TGCGCCAGCAGCTTGTTGACAGGGACTGTGCCAGATACGCAGTATTTT CASSLLTGTVPDTQYF
TRBJ1-1 TRBV18 TRBD1 NA TGTGCCAGCTCACGAGGGACAGCCGGAGCTTTCTTT CASSRGTAGAFF
TRBJ2-3 TRBV5-6 TRBD2 NA TGTGCCAGCAGCTTGGAACCTAGCGGTCCCACAGATACGCAGTATTTT CASSLEPSGPTDTQYF
TRBJ1-5 TRBV2 NA NA TGTGCCAGCTTACCCGGGTCGGGCAATCAGCCCCAGCATTTT CASLPGSGNQPQHF
TRBJ2-5 TRBV2 NA NA TGTGCCAGCAGTGAAAGTCGGACAGACCAAGAGACCCAGTACTTC CASSESRTDQETQYF
TRBJ1-2 TRBV2 TRBD1 NA TGTGCCAGCGGCCGGGACAGGGATGGCTACACCTTC CASGRDRDGYTF
TRBJ2-7 TRBV6-1 NA NA TGTGCCAGCAGAACAGGGACCCCTTCCTTC CASRTGTPSF
TRBJ2-1 TRBV29-1 TRBD1 few TGCAGCGTCGACAGGGGGCAAGGCGATGAGCAGTTCTTC CSVDRGQGDEQFF
TRBJ2-6 TRBV7-3 NA NA TGTGCCAGCAGCCCCTACCACCTCTCTGGGGCCAACGTCCTGACTTTC CASSPYHLSGANVLTF
TRBJ2-7 TRBV11-3 TRBD1 NA TGTGCCAGCAGCCCTGGGACAGATACCTACGAGCAGTACTTC CASSPGTDTYEQYF
TRBJ2-3 TRBV11-2 NA NA TGTGCCAGCAGCTTAGTGGCGGGCTTCAGCACAGATACGCAGTATTTT CASSLVAGFSTDTQYF
TRBJ1-5 TRBV7-2 NA NA TGTGCCAGCAGCTTAAGTTTGGCCAATCAGCCCCAGCATTTT CASSLSLANQPQHF
TRBJ2-2 TRBV9 NA NA TGTGCCAGCAGCGTAGGACAGAACACCGGGGAGCTGTTTTTT CASSVGQNTGELFF
TRBJ2-5 TRBV7-7 TRBD2 NA TGTGCTAGCAGTCCTCAATTAGCGGGTGGAGAGACCCAGTACTTC CASSPQLAGGETQYF
TRBJ2-7 TRBV7-9 TRBD1 NA TGTGCCAGCAGCTTAGGACAGGGGGCCTACGAGCAGTACTTC CASSLGQGAYEQYF
TRBJ2-1 TRBV9 TRBD2 once TGTGCCAGCAGCGTCGCGGGAGGTTCCTACAATGAGCAGTTCTTC CASSVAGGSYNEQFF
TRBJ2-3 TRBV5-1 TRBD1 NA TGCGCCAGCAGCTTAGGGGGACAGGACACAGATACGCAGTATTTT CASSLGGQDTDTQYF
TRBJ2-7 TRBV29-1 NA NA TGCAGCGTTTTCGGACAGCTCATGACGGGGTACGAGCAGTACTTC CSVFGQLMTGYEQYF
TRBJ2-7 TRBV6-5 TRBD2 once TGTGCCAGCAGTTACGGCGGGAGGACCCACTTGTACGAGCAGTACTTC CASSYGGRTHLYEQYF
TRBJ1-2 TRBV6-5 NA few TGTGCCAGCAGTTACTCGCCATCCCAGGGCTATGGCTACACCTTC CASSYSPSQGYGYTF
TRBJ1-5 TRBV5-1 TRBD1 NA TGCGCCAGCAGCACGTCAGGGGGCCACCAGCCCCAGCATTTT CASSTSGGHQPQHF
TRBJ1-1 TRBV30 NA NA TGTGCCTCTACACAGGGCTCGAAGGCTTTCTTT CASTQGSKAFF
TRBJ2-7 TRBV9 NA NA TGTGCCAGCAGCGCCGGGGACGAGCAGTACTTC CASSAGDEQYF
TRBJ2-1 TRBV5-4 TRBD2 NA TGTGCCAGCAGCTCGAGGACTAGTGGTAATGAGCAGTTCTTC CASSSRTSGNEQFF
TRBJ1-2 TRBV6-5 NA NA TGTGCCAGCAGATCGCCGGGGGGGGTCTACACCTTC CASRSPGGVYTF
TRBJ2-2 TRBV5-1 TRBD2 NA TGCGCCAGCAGCCTGCCCCCAGGCCCGCAGGATCGGACTAGGCGCACCGGGGAGCTGTTTTTT CASSLPPGPQDRTRRTGELFF
TRBJ2-5 TRBV27 NA NA TGTGCCAGCAGTTTACTACAAGAGACCCAGTACTTC CASSLLQETQYF
TRBJ1-3 TRBV7-9 NA NA TGTGCCAGCAGCTCCAGGGTTCTCGCTGGAAACACCATATATTTT CASSSRVLAGNTIYF
TRBJ2-7 TRBV29-1 NA NA TGCAGCGTTGGGGAGGGGGGCCGCTACGAGCAGTACTTC CSVGEGGRYEQYF
TRBJ1-1 TRBV6-6 TRBD1 NA TGTGCCAGCGGGGGGATCGAGGGACAGGGTAACACTGAAGCTTTCTTT CASGGIEGQGNTEAFF
TRBJ1-2 TRBV15 NA NA TGTGCCACCAGCACTGGGGGGGGAACTGGCTATGGCTACACCTTC CATSTGGGTGYGYTF
TRBJ2-7 TRBV5-6 TRBD2 NA TGTGCCAGCAGCTTGCTCTTGGCTAGCGGGCTTAGCTCCTACGAGCAGTACTTC CASSLLLASGLSSYEQYF
TRBJ2-7 TRBV5-1 TRBD2 NA TGCGCCAGCAGCTCACTGACTAGCGGGAGTTCCCGCGAGCAGTACTTC CASSSLTSGSSREQYF
TRBJ2-1 TRBV19 NA NA TGTGCCAGTAGACCGCAGTGGGAGTCGTACAATGAGCAGTTCTTC CASRPQWESYNEQFF
TRBJ2-2 TRBV7-9 TRBD1 NA TGTGCCAGCAGCCGGCGGGGGACAGGGCGCACCGGGGAGCTGTTTTTT CASSRRGTGRTGELFF
TRBJ2-2 TRBV28 NA few TGTGCCAGCAGTTTAGCCAAGGGGCGCCGAACCGGGGAGCTGTTTTTT CASSLAKGRRTGELFF
TRBJ2-1 TRBV10-2 NA NA TGCGCCAGCAGAAAGTACGGGGGAGAGGTCACCGAGCAGTTCTTC CASRKYGGEVTEQFF
TRBJ1-1 TRBV2 TRBD1 NA TGTGCCAGCCAGGGGGATACGCAAGCTTTCTTT CASQGDTQAFF
TRBJ2-7 TRBV30 TRBD1 NA TGTGCCTGGACTCCCGGGACAGAGATCTACGAGCAGTACTTC CAWTPGTEIYEQYF
TRBJ1-1 TRBV6-5 TRBD1 NA TGTGCCAGCAGTTACGCCGACAGGGGGCGTGGGGCTTTCTTT CASSYADRGRGAFF
TRBJ2-7 TRBV5-6 TRBD1 NA TGTGCCAGCAGCTTAACAGGGGTCTTGAGCGAGCAGTACTTC CASSLTGVLSEQYF
TRBJ2-5 TRBV25-1 NA once TGTGCCAGCAGTGAATGGGGGGACAGCCAAGAGACCCAGTACTTC CASSEWGDSQETQYF
TRBJ2-7 TRBV14 TRBD2 NA TGTGCCAGCAATACACTAGCGGGAGAAAGTGAGCAGTACTTC CASNTLAGESEQYF
TRBJ1-1 TRBV2 NA few TGTGCCAGCAGTGATCAAGGGAGGACTGAAGCTTTCTTT CASSDQGRTEAFF
TRBJ2-7 TRBV10-3 TRBD2 once TGTGCCATCAGTGACCTTAGCGGGAGCTCCTACGAGCAGTACTTC CAISDLSGSSYEQYF
TRBJ1-1 TRBV18 TRBD1 NA TGTGCCGGCAGGGGGCCGGGAACTGAAGCTTTCTTT CAGRGPGTEAFF
TRBJ2-7 TRBV11-2 TRBD2 NA TGTGCCAGCAGCTTTCTTAGCGGGAGGTTCTCCTACGAGCAGTACTTC CASSFLSGRFSYEQYF
TRBJ1-5 TRBV19 NA once TGTGCCAGTAGTACACTAGACGGCTTCAATCAGCCCCAGCATTTT CASSTLDGFNQPQHF
TRBJ2-1 TRBV2 TRBD2 NA TGTGCCACCGCAAGAGGGGCGGACCCTAGCGGGGGGTTCAATGAGCAGTTCTTC CATARGADPSGGFNEQFF
TRBJ2-5 TRBV11-2 TRBD1 once TGTGCCAGCAGCTTAGAGGGACAGGCTCAAGAGACCCAGTACTTC CASSLEGQAQETQYF